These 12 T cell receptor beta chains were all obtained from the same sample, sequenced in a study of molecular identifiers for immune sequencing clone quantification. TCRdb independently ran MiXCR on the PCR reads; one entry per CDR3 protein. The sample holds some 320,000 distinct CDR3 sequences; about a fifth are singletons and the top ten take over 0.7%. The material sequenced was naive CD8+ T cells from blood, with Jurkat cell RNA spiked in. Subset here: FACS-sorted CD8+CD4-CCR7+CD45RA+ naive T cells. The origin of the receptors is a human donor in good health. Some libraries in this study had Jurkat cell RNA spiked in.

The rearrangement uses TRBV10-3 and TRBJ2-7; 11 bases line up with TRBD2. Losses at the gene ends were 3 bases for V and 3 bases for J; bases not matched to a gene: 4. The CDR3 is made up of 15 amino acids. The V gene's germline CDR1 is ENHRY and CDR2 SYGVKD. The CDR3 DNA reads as TGTGCCATCAGTGATATAGCGGGGGGGAGCTACGAGCAGTACTTC. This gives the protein CAISDIAGGSYEQYF.

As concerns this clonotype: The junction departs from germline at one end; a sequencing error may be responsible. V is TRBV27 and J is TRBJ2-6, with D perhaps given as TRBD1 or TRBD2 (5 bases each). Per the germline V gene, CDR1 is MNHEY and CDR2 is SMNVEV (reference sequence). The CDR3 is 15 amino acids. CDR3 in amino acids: CASSLQGGGADVLTF. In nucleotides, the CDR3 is TGTGCCAGCAGTTTACAAGGAGGTGGGGCCGACGTCCTGACTTTC. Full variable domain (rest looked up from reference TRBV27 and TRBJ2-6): EAQVTQNPRYLITVTGKKLTVTCSQNMNHEYMSWYRQDPGLGLRQIYYSMNVEVTDKGDVPEGYKVSRKEKRNFPLILESPSPNQTSLYFCASSLQGGGADVLTFGAGSRLTVL.

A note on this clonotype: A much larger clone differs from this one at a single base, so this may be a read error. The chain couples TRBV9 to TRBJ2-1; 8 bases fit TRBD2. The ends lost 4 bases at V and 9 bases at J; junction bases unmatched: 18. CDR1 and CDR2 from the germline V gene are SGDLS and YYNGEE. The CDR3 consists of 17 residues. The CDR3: CASSSGKSGSLGIEQFF. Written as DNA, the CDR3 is TGTGCCAGCAGCTCCGGAAAGAGCGGGAGTCTGGGTATTGAGCAGTTCTTC.

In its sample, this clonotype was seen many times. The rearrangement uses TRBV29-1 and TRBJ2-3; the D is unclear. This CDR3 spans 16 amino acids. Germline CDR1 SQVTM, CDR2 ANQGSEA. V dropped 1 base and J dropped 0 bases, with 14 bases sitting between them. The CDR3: CSVEVPPGTSTDTQYF. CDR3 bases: TGCAGCGTTGAAGTACCCCCAGGAACAAGCACAGATACGCAGTATTTT.

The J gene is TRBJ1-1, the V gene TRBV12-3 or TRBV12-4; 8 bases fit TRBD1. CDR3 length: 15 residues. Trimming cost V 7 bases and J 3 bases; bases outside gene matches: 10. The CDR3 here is CASTNLTGVDTEAFF. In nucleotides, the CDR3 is TGTGCCAGCACCAACTTGACAGGGGTGGACACTGAAGCTTTCTTT.

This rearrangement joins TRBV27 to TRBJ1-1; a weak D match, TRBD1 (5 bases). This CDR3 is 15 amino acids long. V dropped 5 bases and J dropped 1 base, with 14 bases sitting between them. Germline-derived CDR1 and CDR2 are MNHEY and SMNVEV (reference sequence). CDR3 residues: CASSSRVSPNTEAFF. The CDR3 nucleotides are TGTGCCAGCAGTAGCAGGGTCTCTCCGAACACTGAAGCTTTCTTT.

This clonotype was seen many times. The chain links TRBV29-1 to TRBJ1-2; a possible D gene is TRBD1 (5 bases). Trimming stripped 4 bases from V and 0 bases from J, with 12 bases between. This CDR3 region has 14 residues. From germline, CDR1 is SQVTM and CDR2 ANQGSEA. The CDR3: CSVGTPETNYGYTF. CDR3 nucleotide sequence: TGCAGCGTTGGGACACCAGAAACTAACTATGGCTACACCTTC.

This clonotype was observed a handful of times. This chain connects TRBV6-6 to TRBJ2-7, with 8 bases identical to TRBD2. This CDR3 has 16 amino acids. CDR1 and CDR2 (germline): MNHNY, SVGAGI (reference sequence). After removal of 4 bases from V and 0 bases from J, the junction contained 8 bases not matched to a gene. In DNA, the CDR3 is TGTGCCAGCAGTTTGGGACTAGGCTGGTCCTCCTACGAGCAGTACTTC. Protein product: CASSLGLGWSSYEQYF.

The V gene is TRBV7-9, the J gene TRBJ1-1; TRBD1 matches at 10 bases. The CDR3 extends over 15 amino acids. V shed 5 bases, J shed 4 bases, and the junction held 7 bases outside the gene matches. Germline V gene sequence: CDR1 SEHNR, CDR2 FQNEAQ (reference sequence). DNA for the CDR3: TGTGCCAGCAGCACGACAGGGGGCAGGGGCACTGAAGCTTTCTTT. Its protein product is CASSTTGGRGTEAFF.

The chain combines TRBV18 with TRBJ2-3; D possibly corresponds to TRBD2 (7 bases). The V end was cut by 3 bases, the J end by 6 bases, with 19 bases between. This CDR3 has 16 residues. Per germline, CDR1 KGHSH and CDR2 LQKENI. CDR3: CASSPGTNGGLDTQYF. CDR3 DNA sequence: TGTGCCAGCTCACCCGGGACTAACGGGGGCCTGGATACGCAGTATTTT. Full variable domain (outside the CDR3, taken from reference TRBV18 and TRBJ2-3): NAGVMQNPRHLVRRRGQEARLRCSPMKGHSHVYWYRQLPEEGLKFMVYLQKENIIDESGMPKERFSAEFPKEGPSILRIQQVVRGDSAAYFCASSPGTNGGLDTQYFGPGTRLTVL.

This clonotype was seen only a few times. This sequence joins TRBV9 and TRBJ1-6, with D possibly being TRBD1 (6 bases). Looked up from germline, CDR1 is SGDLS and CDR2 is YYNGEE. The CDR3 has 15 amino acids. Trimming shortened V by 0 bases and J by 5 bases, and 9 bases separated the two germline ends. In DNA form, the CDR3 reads TGTGCCAGCAGCGTAGACAGGGACCATAATTCACCCCTCCACTTT. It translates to CASSVDRDHNSPLHF.

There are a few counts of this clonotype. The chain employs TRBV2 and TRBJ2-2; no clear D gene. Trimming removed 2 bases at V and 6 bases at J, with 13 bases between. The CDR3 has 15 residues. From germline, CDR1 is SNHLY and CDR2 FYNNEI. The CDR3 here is CASSERRASAGELFF. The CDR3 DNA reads TGTGCCAGCAGTGAACGGAGAGCCTCAGCCGGGGAGCTGTTTTTT.